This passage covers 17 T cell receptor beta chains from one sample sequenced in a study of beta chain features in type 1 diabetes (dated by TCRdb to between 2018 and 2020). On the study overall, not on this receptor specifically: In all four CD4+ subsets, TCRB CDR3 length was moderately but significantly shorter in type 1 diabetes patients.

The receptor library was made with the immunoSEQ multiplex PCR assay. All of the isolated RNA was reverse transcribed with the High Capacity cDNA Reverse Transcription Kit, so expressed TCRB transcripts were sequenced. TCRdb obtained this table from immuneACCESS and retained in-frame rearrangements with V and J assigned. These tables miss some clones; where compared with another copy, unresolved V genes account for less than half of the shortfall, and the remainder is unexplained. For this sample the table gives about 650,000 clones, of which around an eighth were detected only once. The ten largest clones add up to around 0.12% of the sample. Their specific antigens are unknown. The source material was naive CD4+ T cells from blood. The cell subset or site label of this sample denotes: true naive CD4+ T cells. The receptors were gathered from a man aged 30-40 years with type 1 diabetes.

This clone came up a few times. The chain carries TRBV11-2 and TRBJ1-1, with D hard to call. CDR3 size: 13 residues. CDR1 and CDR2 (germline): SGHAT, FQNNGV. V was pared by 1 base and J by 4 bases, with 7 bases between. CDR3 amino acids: CASSLAILTEAFF. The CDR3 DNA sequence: TGTGCCAGCAGCTTAGCCATTCTCACTGAAGCTTTCTTT.

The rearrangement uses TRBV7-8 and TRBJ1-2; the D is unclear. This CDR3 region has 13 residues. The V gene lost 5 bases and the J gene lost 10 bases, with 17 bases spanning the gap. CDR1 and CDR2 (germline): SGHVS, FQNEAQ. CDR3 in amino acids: CASSSSRGTIYTF. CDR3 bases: TGTGCCAGCAGCAGTAGCCGGGGAACTATCTACACCTTC.

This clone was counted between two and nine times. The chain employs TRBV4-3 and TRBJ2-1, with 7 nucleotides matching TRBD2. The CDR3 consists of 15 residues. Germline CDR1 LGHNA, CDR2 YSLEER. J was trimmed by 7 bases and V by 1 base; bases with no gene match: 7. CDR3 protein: CASSQGGGNINEQFF. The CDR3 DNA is TGCGCCAGCAGCCAAGGGGGGGGGAATATTAATGAGCAGTTCTTC.

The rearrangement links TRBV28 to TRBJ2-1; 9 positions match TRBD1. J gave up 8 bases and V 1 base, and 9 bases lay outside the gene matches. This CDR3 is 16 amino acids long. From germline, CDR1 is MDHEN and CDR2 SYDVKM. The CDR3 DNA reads TGTGCCAGCAGTTTATATCCGGGACAGGGAGAGGATGAGCAGTTCTTC. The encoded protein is CASSLYPGQGEDEQFF.

The CDR3 protein is CASSQGRTGELFF. The CDR3 nucleotides read TGTGCCAGCAGCCAGGGACGGACCGGGGAGCTGTTTTTT. J is TRBJ2-2 and V is TRBV6-5; the D call may be TRBD1 or TRBD2 (5 bases each). Deletions cut 6 bases from V and 5 bases from J, with 10 bases between. Germline lookup yields CDR1 MNHEY and CDR2 SVGAGI. This CDR3 has 13 residues.

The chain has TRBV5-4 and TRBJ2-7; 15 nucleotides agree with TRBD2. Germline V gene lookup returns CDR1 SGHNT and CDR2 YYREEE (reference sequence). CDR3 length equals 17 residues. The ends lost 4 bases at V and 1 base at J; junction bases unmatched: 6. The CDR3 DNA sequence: TGTGCCAGCAGCCCTGGGACTAGCGGGGGGCCTTCCTACGAGCAGTACTTC. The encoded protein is CASSPGTSGGPSYEQYF.

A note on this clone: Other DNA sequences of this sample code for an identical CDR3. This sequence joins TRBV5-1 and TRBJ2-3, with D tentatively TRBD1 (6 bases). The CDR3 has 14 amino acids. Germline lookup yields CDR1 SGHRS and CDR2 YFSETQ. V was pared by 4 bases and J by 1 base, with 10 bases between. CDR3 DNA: TGCGCCAGCAGCCTAGGACAGCGCACAGATACGCAGTATTTT. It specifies CASSLGQRTDTQYF.

DNA of the CDR3: TGTGCCAGCAGTTCCTACCGGGACAGGGGCGGCGAGACCCAGTACTTC. Its protein product is CASSSYRDRGGETQYF. The V and J genes are TRBV27 and TRBJ2-5; TRBD1 matches 10 bases. CDR1 MNHEY and CDR2 SMNVEV come from the germline V gene (reference sequence). This CDR3 spans 16 amino acids. V lost 4 bases to trimming and J lost 5 bases; unmatched junction nucleotides: 10.

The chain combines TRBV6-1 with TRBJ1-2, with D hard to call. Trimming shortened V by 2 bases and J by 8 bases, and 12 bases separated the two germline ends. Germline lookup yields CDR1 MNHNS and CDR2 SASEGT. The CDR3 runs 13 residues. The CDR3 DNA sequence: TGTGCCAGCAGTGAATATCCAACGGGGGGCTACACCTTC. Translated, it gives CASSEYPTGGYTF.

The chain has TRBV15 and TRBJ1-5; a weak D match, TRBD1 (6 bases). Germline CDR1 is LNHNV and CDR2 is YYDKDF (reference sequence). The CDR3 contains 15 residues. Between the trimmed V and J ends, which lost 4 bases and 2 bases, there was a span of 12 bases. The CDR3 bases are TGTGCCACCAGCACGGGGGGCGGTGGCAATCAGCCCCAGCATTTT. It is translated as CATSTGGGGNQPQHF.

In nucleotides, the CDR3 is TGTGCCAGCAGCTTGGTTCGGGACTATGGCTACACCTTC. Protein: CASSLVRDYGYTF. The genes are TRBV5-4 and TRBJ1-2; D uncertain. Trimming stripped 0 bases from V and 3 bases from J, with 6 bases between. Germline V gives CDR1 SGHNT, CDR2 YYREEE (reference sequence). The CDR3 is 13 amino acids.

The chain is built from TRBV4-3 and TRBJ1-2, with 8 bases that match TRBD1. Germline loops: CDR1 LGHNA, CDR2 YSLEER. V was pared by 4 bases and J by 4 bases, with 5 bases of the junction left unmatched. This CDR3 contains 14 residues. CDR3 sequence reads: CASSPGQEIYGYTF. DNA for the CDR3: TGCGCCAGCAGCCCGGGACAGGAAATCTATGGCTACACCTTC.

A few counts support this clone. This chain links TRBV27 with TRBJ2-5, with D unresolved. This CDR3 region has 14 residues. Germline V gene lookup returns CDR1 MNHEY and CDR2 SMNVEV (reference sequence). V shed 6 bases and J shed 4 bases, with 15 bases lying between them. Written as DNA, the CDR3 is TGTGCCAGCAGAAGCGCAAGGACCCGAGAGACCCAGTACTTC. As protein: CASRSARTRETQYF.

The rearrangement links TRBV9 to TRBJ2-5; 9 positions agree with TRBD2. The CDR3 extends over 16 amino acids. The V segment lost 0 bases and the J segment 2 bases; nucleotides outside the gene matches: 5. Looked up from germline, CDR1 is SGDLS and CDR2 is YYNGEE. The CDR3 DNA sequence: TGTGCCAGCAGCGTAGGCGCTAGCGGGACACAAGAGACCCAGTACTTC. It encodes CASSVGASGTQETQYF. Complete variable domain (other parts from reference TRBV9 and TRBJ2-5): DSGVTQTPKHLITATGQRVTLRCSPRSGDLSVYWYQQSLDQGLQFLIQYYNGEERAKGNILERFSAQQFPDLHSELNLSSLELGDSALYFCASSVGASGTQETQYFGPGTRLLVL.

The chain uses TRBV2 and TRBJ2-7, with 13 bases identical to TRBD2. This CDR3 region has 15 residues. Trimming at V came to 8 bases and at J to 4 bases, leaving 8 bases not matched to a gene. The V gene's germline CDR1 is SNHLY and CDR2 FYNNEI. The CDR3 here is CASRTSGGDPYEQYF. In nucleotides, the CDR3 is TGTGCCAGCCGAACTAGCGGGGGGGACCCTTACGAGCAGTACTTC.

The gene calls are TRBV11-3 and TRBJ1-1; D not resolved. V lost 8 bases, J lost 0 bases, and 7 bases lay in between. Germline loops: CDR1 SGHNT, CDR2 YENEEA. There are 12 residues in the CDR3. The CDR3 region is CASSGMNTEAFF. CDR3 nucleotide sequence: TGTGCCAGCTCGGGGATGAACACTGAAGCTTTCTTT. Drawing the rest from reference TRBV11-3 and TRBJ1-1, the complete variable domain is EAGVVQSPRYKIIEKKQPVAFWCNPISGHNTLYWYLQNLGQGPELLIRYENEEAVDDSQLPKDRFSAERLKGVDSTLKIQPAELGDSAVYLCASSGMNTEAFFGQGTRLTVV.

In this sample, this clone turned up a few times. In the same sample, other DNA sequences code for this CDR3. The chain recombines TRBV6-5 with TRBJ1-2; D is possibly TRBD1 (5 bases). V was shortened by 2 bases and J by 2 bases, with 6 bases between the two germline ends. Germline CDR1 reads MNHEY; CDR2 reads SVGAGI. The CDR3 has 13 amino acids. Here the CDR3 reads CASSYDSNYGYTF. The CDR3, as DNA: TGTGCCAGCAGTTACGACAGCAACTATGGCTACACCTTC.